This TCR beta chain stems from a study of cytomegalovirus exposure and HLA in healthy donors. Overall study context: An analysis done earlier identified more than 90 million unique TCR beta sequences from about 179 million T cells. Whole-study findings and limits: Usually a TCR sequence was rare, but some public TCRs were found in many donors. The authors later found most CMV-associated TCR beta chains appeared HLA-restricted.

From germline, CDR1 is LNHDA and CDR2 SQIVND (reference sequence). V was shortened by 0 bases and J by 0 bases, with 11 bases between the two germline ends. The CDR3 has 16 amino acids. PCR amplification relied on 60 Vbeta primers (plus 13 Jbeta primers). Method: immunoSEQ multiplex PCR; TCRdb's copy keeps in-frame clones and lacks some. The sample has some 170,000 clones, under 9.5% seen once. Worth noting for this clone: Its antigen is as yet unknown.

The receptor was derived from a woman aged 25 to 39 in good health and CMV-seropositive. The chain uses TRBV19 and TRBJ1-1, with D perhaps TRBD1 (5 bases). The specimen was PBMCs. The CDR3 loop reads CASSIDPTGMNTEAFF. CDR3 bases: TGTGCCAGTAGTATAGATCCTACAGGCATGAACACTGAAGCTTTCTTT.